These 25 T cell receptor beta chains share one sample of origin, sequenced in a study of PD-L1 blockade in urothelial cancer (dated by TCRdb to about 2017). Libraries were prepared through the immunoSEQ multiplex PCR assay. TCRdb mirrors the immuneACCESS table, restricted to in-frame sequences. Some clones are absent from its copies; in checked studies, under half trace to an unresolved V gene, and the reason for the others is unknown. The sample table records around 50,000 clones; about 85% of these occur just once. The top ten constitute roughly 1.8% of the sample. The time point label, read with the paper, signifies: peripheral blood 6 weeks after treatment start. The material sequenced was PBMCs, taken around atezolizumab (anti-PD-L1) treatment. These receptors came from a man aged 50-60 years with urothelial cancer.

This chain joins TRBV5-1 and TRBJ2-3; D may be TRBD2 (5 bases). The CDR3 is made up of 14 amino acids. V was clipped by 0 bases and J by 6 bases, with 11 bases between them. Germline loops: CDR1 SGHRS, CDR2 YFSETQ. CDR3 sequence (DNA): TGCGCCAGCAGCTTGGAGGTAGCGACGGATACGCAGTATTTT. Amino acid sequence: CASSLEVATDTQYF.

The chain recombines TRBV15 with TRBJ2-3; the match to TRBD1 covers 9 bases. The CDR3 totals 16 residues. CDR1 and CDR2 (germline): LNHNV, YYDKDF (reference sequence). J was trimmed by 3 bases and V by 1 base; bases with no gene match: 5. CDR3 coding DNA: TGTGCCACCAGCAGAGGGGGGACAGGGAAGACAGATACGCAGTATTTT. This translates into CATSRGGTGKTDTQYF.

The V and J genes are TRBV21-1 and TRBJ2-5; TRBD2 is the table's D call and was not checked against the DNA. TRBV21-1 is designated a pseudogene. The CDR3 totals 17 residues. The CDR3 loop reads CASSTRRGGLDNQTQYF. The CDR3 nucleotides are TGTGCCAGCAGCACCCGACGGGGGGGACTAGATAATCAGACCCAGTACTTC.

The sample holds a few counts of this clone. The chain joins TRBV6-1 to TRBJ2-1; 7 nucleotides match TRBD1. V lost 9 bases to trimming and J lost 6 bases; unmatched junction nucleotides: 8. The CDR3 sequence is 13 residues long. Germline CDR1 reads MNHNS; CDR2 reads SASEGT. This CDR3 is CASSDRTVNEQFF. The DNA of the CDR3 is TGTGCCAGTTCGGACAGGACTGTCAATGAGCAGTTCTTC.

The chain is built from TRBV6-6 and TRBJ1-1; TRBD1 aligns across 8 bases. Germline assignment: CDR1 MNHNY and CDR2 SVGAGI (reference sequence). This CDR3 has 16 residues. J lost 2 bases, V lost 10 bases, and 15 bases had no gene match. CDR3 coding DNA: TGTGCCACCCAAAGGATAACAGGGGGTAGTAACACTGAAGCTTTCTTT. This gives the protein CATQRITGGSNTEAFF.

In its sample, this clone was seen many times. CDR3 in DNA: TGTGCCAGCAGCTTAGCCGGCGGTTTAATCTTCGAGCAGTACTTC. Amino acids: CASSLAGGLIFEQYF. The chain uses TRBV7-9 and TRBJ2-7; D call uncertain. CDR1 and CDR2 from the germline V gene are SEHNR and FQNEAQ (reference sequence). V lost 0 bases to trimming and J lost 6 bases, with 15 bases between them. This CDR3 is 15 amino acids long.

DNA for the CDR3: TGTGCCAGCAGCCCCAGGGTAGCGGTAAGCACAGATACGCAGTATTTT. Its protein product is CASSPRVAVSTDTQYF. V usage is TRBV7-3 and J usage is TRBJ2-3, with a tentative D call TRBD2 (6 bases). Trimming left V 5 bases short and J 0 bases short, with 15 bases between. Per the germline V gene, CDR1 is SGHTA and CDR2 is FQGTGA. The CDR3 is 16 amino acids.

This chain connects TRBV9 to TRBJ1-1; a weak D match, TRBD1 (5 bases). V was pared by 5 bases and J by 4 bases, with 9 bases between. The CDR3 totals 12 residues. The V gene's germline CDR1 is SGDLS and CDR2 YYNGEE. The CDR3 loop is CASSRGVTEAFF. The DNA for the CDR3 is TGTGCCAGCAGTCGGGGGGTCACTGAAGCTTTCTTT.

The chain has TRBV19 and TRBJ2-7, with a weak D call TRBD1 (6 bases). Looked up from germline, CDR1 is LNHDA and CDR2 is SQIVND (reference sequence). V lost 8 bases and J lost 5, with 13 bases in between. The CDR3 extends over 12 amino acids. CDR3 coding DNA: TGTGCCAGTCAGGGGCAGGGCAACGAGCAGTACTTC. This gives the protein CASQGQGNEQYF.

The rearrangement uses TRBV5-8 and TRBJ2-1; possible D gene TRBD1, 5 bases. V was pared by 0 bases and J by 0 bases, with 19 bases between. From germline, CDR1 is SGHTS and CDR2 YDEGEE. The CDR3 runs 19 residues. CDR3 loop: CASSLANAPGSHSYNEQFF. Written as DNA, the CDR3 is TGTGCCAGCAGCTTGGCTAACGCTCCAGGGTCTCACTCCTACAATGAGCAGTTCTTC. The complete variable domain, with remaining parts taken from reference TRBV5-8 and TRBJ2-1, reads EAGVTQSPTHLIKTRGQQATLRCSPISGHTSVYWYQQALGLGLQFLLWYDEGEERNRGNFPPRFSGRQFPNYSSELNVNALELEDSALYLCASSLANAPGSHSYNEQFFGPGTRLTVL.

The gene calls are TRBV5-4 and TRBJ2-2, with 11 bases identical to TRBD2. V lost 0 bases, J lost 6 bases, and 7 bases stayed unmatched. Germline assignment: CDR1 SGHNT and CDR2 YYREEE (reference sequence). CDR3 length: 17 residues. The CDR3 spells CASSLGPSGGFAGELFF. The CDR3 DNA sequence: TGTGCCAGCAGCTTGGGTCCTAGCGGGGGGTTTGCCGGGGAGCTGTTTTTT.

The gene calls are TRBV27 and TRBJ2-2; D is perhaps TRBD1 (5 bases). V was pared by 6 bases and J by 1 base, with 9 bases between. Germline V gene data show CDR1 as MNHEY and CDR2 as SMNVEV (reference sequence). CDR3 length equals 14 residues. The CDR3 protein is CASRNRLNTGELFF. The CDR3 region has the DNA TGTGCCAGCAGAAACAGGTTGAACACCGGGGAGCTGTTTTTT.

The chain carries TRBV5-4 and TRBJ2-7; 9 bases are a match to TRBD2. The CDR3 runs to 16 residues. The germline V gene has CDR1 SGHNT and CDR2 YYREEE (reference sequence). V lost 4 bases to trimming and J lost 0 bases; unmatched junction nucleotides: 8. CDR3: CASSPTLSGSSYEQYF. The CDR3, as DNA: TGTGCCAGCAGCCCAACCCTTAGCGGGAGCTCCTACGAGCAGTACTTC.

V and J are TRBV29-1 and TRBJ2-5; a weak D match, TRBD2 (5 bases). This CDR3 is 12 amino acids long. CDR1 is SQVTM, CDR2 ANQGSEA, per germline. Deletions cut 2 bases from V and 7 bases from J, with 11 bases between. As DNA, the CDR3 is TGCAGCGTTGAACCCCGGGGTGGGACCCAGTACTTC. Its protein is CSVEPRGGTQYF.

The V and J genes are TRBV5-1 and TRBJ2-3, with 9 bases aligning to TRBD2. Trimming took 0 bases from V and 4 from J; bases not matched to a gene: 6. The CDR3 covers 16 residues. Looked up from germline, CDR1 is SGHRS and CDR2 is YFSETQ. The CDR3 coding sequence is TGCGCCAGCAGCTTGGTCGGGACTAGCTTCGCAGATACGCAGTATTTT. It codes for CASSLVGTSFADTQYF.

The rearrangement links TRBV7-2 to TRBJ2-1; 11 nucleotides agree with TRBD2. From germline, CDR1 is SGHTA and CDR2 FQGNSA. V trimming: 2 bases; J trimming: 4 bases; junction bases outside the gene matches: 7. The CDR3 length is 17 residues. The CDR3 DNA sequence: TGTGCCAGCAGCTTACGGGCTATAGCGGGGGGGTACAATGAGCAGTTCTTC. Protein: CASSLRAIAGGYNEQFF.

J is TRBJ1-1 and V is TRBV27; D remains unclear. The CDR3 runs to 14 residues. Germline values: CDR1 MNHEY, CDR2 SMNVEV (reference sequence). The ends were cut back, 3 bases at V and 4 bases at J, with 12 bases in the middle. As DNA, the CDR3 is TGTGCCAGCAGTTTGAGGGCGTCGGGCACTGAAGCTTTCTTT. Translated: CASSLRASGTEAFF.

The V and J genes are TRBV4-3 and TRBJ1-6; 10 bases agree with TRBD1. V lost 6 bases to trimming and J lost 7 bases; unmatched junction nucleotides: 3. CDR1 is LGHNA, CDR2 YSLEER, per germline. CDR3 size: 14 residues. The CDR3 region is CASRQDRGNSPLHF. DNA for the CDR3: TGCGCCAGCAGACAGGACAGGGGGAATTCACCCCTCCACTTT.

The chain is built from TRBV27 and TRBJ1-1, with 7 nucleotides matching TRBD1. V shed 3 bases and J 6 bases; nucleotides not matched to a gene: 7. CDR1 and CDR2 from the germline V gene are MNHEY and SMNVEV (reference sequence). The CDR3 covers 14 residues. The CDR3 loop is CASSFLGQDPEAFF. The DNA of the CDR3 is TGTGCCAGCAGTTTCCTCGGACAGGACCCTGAAGCTTTCTTT.

This rearrangement joins TRBV2 to TRBJ2-2; 9 positions match TRBD2. Germline CDR1 and CDR2: SNHLY and FYNNEI. V gave up 4 bases and J gave up 4 bases; unmatched junction bases: 4. This CDR3 has 15 amino acids. This CDR3 reads CASSASGGFTGELFF. CDR3 coding DNA: TGTGCCAGCAGTGCAAGCGGGGGGTTCACCGGGGAGCTGTTTTTT.

The rearrangement joins TRBV6-1 to TRBJ1-2; D not certain. V was pared by 5 bases and J by 0 bases, with 10 bases between. This CDR3 is 14 amino acids long. Germline CDR1 MNHNS, CDR2 SASEGT. The CDR3 is CASSSLNSNYGYTF. As DNA, the CDR3 is TGTGCCAGCAGTTCCCTTAATTCTAACTATGGCTACACCTTC.

The rearrangement uses TRBV9 and TRBJ1-6; 12 nucleotides agree with TRBD1. Germline V gives CDR1 SGDLS, CDR2 YYNGEE. This CDR3 has 16 amino acids. Trimming at V came to 0 bases and at J to 7 bases, leaving 2 bases not matched to a gene. The CDR3, as DNA: TGTGCCAGCAGCGTAGAGGGGACAGGGGGCAATTCACCCCTCCACTTT. Translated, it gives CASSVEGTGGNSPLHF. Combining the CDR3 with reference TRBV9 and TRBJ1-6 gives the whole variable domain DSGVTQTPKHLITATGQRVTLRCSPRSGDLSVYWYQQSLDQGLQFLIQYYNGEERAKGNILERFSAQQFPDLHSELNLSSLELGDSALYFCASSVEGTGGNSPLHFGNGTRLTVT.

This clone was picked up a small number of times. The gene calls are TRBV5-4 and TRBJ2-5, with a weak D call TRBD1 (6 bases). This CDR3 is built from 15 residues. Germline assignment: CDR1 SGHNT and CDR2 YYREEE (reference sequence). Trimming shortened V by 5 bases and J by 1 base, and 15 bases separated the two germline ends. The DNA for the CDR3 is TGTGCCAGCAGGCAACCGGGACATGGCCAAGAGACCCAGTACTTC. It codes for CASRQPGHGQETQYF.

The CDR3 reads CASSLARGADTQYF. CDR3 nucleotide sequence: TGTGCCAGCAGCTTAGCGCGGGGCGCAGATACGCAGTATTTT. The rearrangement joins TRBV7-9 to TRBJ2-3, with D tentatively TRBD2 (6 bases). CDR3 length: 14 residues. Germline loops: CDR1 SEHNR, CDR2 FQNEAQ (reference sequence). The V gene lost 0 bases and the J gene lost 4 bases, with 8 bases spanning the gap.

The chain combines TRBV11-3 with TRBJ2-7; tentatively, D is TRBD1 (6 bases). Germline lookup yields CDR1 SGHNT and CDR2 YENEEA. This CDR3 spans 17 amino acids. V lost 4 bases to trimming and J lost 6 bases, with 25 bases between them. The CDR3 is CASSSPRRGAREIEQYF. In DNA form, the CDR3 reads TGTGCCAGCAGCTCCCCCCGCAGGGGCGCTAGAGAAATCGAGCAGTACTTC.